A selection of T cell receptor beta chains follows, all from one sample in a study of beta chain features in type 1 diabetes. Clones were read by immunoSEQ multiplex PCR, and TCRdb kept only the in-frame ones, dropping some. Of 600,000 to 650,000 clones in the sample, less than 20% were seen once. Sequencing was carried out using naive CD4+ T cells from blood. These receptors all stem from a young man in good health. Both conserved end residues are part of each CDR3. The D gene is left open where the match is weak. Rows give clone size only sometimes, using once, few, many, or a class for an expanded clone.

d_call | j_call | v_call | clone_size | cdr3_aa | cdr3_nt
. | TRBJ2-3 | TRBV7-2 | few | CASSSTGLDTDTQYF | TGTGCCAGCAGCTCGACGGGACTCGACACAGATACGCAGTATTTT
. | TRBJ1-5 | TRBV4-3 | . | CASSQDFQTVLYQPQHF | TGCGCCAGCAGCCAAGATTTCCAGACAGTTCTTTATCAGCCCCAGCATTTT
TRBD2 | TRBJ2-1 | TRBV7-3 | few | CASSYIGGLAGRDNEQFF | TGTGCCAGCAGCTACATTGGTGGGCTAGCGGGCCGAGACAATGAGCAGTTCTTC
. | TRBJ1-1 | TRBV11-1 | . | CASSVGTGAFF | TGTGCCAGCAGCGTCGGGACGGGAGCTTTCTTT
TRBD1 | TRBJ1-4 | TRBV15 | few | CATSRVRGVTEKLFF | TGTGCCACCAGCAGAGTCAGGGGGGTAACCGAAAAACTGTTTTTT
. | TRBJ1-1 | TRBV7-6 | . | CASSQTSLVKLNTEAFF | TGTGCCAGCAGCCAAACAAGCCTGGTCAAACTGAACACTGAAGCTTTCTTT
. | TRBJ2-7 | TRBV10-3 | few | CAISETDLSSYEQYF | TGTGCCATCAGTGAGACTGACCTAAGCTCCTACGAGCAGTACTTC
. | TRBJ2-5 | TRBV27 | . | CASSLSRVGFQETQYF | TGTGCCAGCAGTTTATCGAGGGTGGGCTTTCAAGAGACCCAGTACTTC
. | TRBJ1-2 | TRBV7-2 | . | CASSPAGDSRPLYGYTF | TGTGCCAGCAGCCCCGCAGGGGACTCACGTCCACTTTATGGCTACACCTTC
. | TRBJ2-3 | TRBV25-1 | few | CASSDPQVEVTDTQYF | TGTGCCAGCAGTGACCCCCAGGTAGAGGTAACAGATACGCAGTATTTT
. | TRBJ2-7 | TRBV29-1 | few | CSVETDGSSYEQYF | TGCAGCGTTGAGACGGACGGGAGCTCCTACGAGCAGTACTTC
TRBD2 | TRBJ2-3 | TRBV5-4 | . | CASSFHSGGPPPQYF | TGTGCCAGCAGCTTCCATAGCGGGGGGCCCCCCCCGCAGTATTTT
. | TRBJ1-1 | TRBV29-1 | few | CSVAGTEAFF | TGCAGCGTTGCAGGGACTGAAGCTTTCTTT
. | TRBJ2-6 | TRBV27 | . | CASRRASVGANVLTF | TGTGCCAGCAGGCGCGCTTCGGTTGGGGCCAACGTCCTGACTTTC
. | TRBJ1-3 | TRBV7-3 | . | CASSLMAGLPGNTIYF | TGTGCCAGCAGCTTAATGGCAGGGCTGCCTGGAAACACCATATATTTT
. | TRBJ2-7 | TRBV7-6 | few | CASSLGGASSYEQYF | TGTGCCAGCAGCTTAGGCGGGGCCAGCTCCTACGAGCAGTACTTC
TRBD2 | TRBJ2-5 | TRBV4-1 | . | CASSQASGRGGETQYF | TGCGCCAGCAGCCAAGCTAGCGGGAGGGGTGGGGAGACCCAGTACTTC
TRBD2 | TRBJ2-3 | TRBV6-5 | . | CASSYSPSGFTDTQYF | TGTGCCAGCAGTTACTCGCCTAGCGGCTTCACAGATACGCAGTATTTT
. | TRBJ2-4 | TRBV28 | . | CASKTFGGGGPNRNIQYF | TGTGCCAGCAAGACCTTCGGGGGAGGGGGCCCAAATCGGAACATTCAGTACTTC
. | TRBJ2-2 | TRBV5-1 | . | CASSLGLPSTGELFF | TGCGCCAGCAGCTTGGGACTTCCCAGCACCGGGGAGCTGTTTTTT
TRBD1 | TRBJ2-7 | TRBV6-5 | few | CATRPFSGQGDEQYF | TGTGCCACCAGACCATTTTCCGGACAGGGGGACGAGCAGTACTTC
TRBD1 | TRBJ2-3 | TRBV18 | few | CASSPDRATDTQYF | TGTGCCAGCTCACCGGACAGGGCCACAGATACGCAGTATTTT
. | TRBJ2-2 | TRBV27 | . | CASSSDQVNTGELFF | TGTGCCAGCAGTTCCGACCAGGTGAACACCGGGGAGCTGTTTTTT
. | TRBJ2-5 | TRBV19 | few | CASRRIPQETQYF | TGTGCCAGTCGGAGAATACCCCAAGAGACCCAGTACTTC
TRBD2 | TRBJ2-7 | TRBV7-2 | . | CASSSGGTSYYEQYF | TGTGCCAGCAGCTCGGGGGGGACTTCCTACTACGAGCAGTACTTC
TRBD1 | TRBJ2-3 | TRBV29-1 | few | CSANPGTGSTDTQYF | TGCAGCGCGAACCCCGGGACAGGGTCCACAGATACGCAGTATTTT
. | TRBJ2-7 | TRBV7-8 | . | CASSLGGMRYEQYF | TGTGCCAGCAGCTTAGGGGGAATGCGCTACGAGCAGTACTTC
TRBD2 | TRBJ2-7 | TRBV7-2 | . | CASTQLLAGVVEQYF | TGTGCCAGCACCCAATTACTAGCGGGAGTGGTCGAGCAGTACTTC
. | TRBJ1-1 | TRBV5-1 | . | CASSLGEAFEAFF | TGCGCCAGCAGCTTGGGTGAAGCCTTTGAAGCTTTCTTT
. | TRBJ1-2 | TRBV5-1 | . | CASSPEGSGPYGYTF | TGCGCCAGCAGCCCCGAGGGCTCAGGTCCCTATGGCTACACCTTC
. | TRBJ2-7 | TRBV10-3 | . | CAISVSVSYEQYF | TGTGCCATCAGTGTTTCGGTCTCCTACGAGCAGTACTTC